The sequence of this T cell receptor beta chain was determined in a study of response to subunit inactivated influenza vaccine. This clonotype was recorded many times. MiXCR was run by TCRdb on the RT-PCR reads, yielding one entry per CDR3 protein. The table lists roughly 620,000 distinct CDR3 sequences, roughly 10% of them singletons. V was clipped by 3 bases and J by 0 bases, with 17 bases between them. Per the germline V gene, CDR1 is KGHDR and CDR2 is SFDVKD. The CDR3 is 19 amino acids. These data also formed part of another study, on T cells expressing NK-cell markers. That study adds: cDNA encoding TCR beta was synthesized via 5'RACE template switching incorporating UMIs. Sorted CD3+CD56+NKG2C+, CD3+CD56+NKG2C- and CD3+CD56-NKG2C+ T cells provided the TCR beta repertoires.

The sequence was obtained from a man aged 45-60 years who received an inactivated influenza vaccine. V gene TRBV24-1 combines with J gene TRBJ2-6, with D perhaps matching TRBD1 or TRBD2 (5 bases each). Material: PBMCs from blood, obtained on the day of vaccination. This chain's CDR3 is CATSDGSRGASSGANVLTF. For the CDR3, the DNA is TGTGCCACCAGTGATGGATCCCGGGGCGCCTCCTCTGGGGCCAACGTCCTGACTTTC.